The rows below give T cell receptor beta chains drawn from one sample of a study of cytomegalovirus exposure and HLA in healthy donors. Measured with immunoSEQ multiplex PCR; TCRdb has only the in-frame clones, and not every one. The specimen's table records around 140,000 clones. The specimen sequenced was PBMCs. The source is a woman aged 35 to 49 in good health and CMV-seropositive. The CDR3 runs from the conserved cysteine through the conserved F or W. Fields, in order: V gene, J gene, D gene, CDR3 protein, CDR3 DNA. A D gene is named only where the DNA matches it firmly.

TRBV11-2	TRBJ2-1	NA	CASRSQGTSYNEQFF	TGTGCCAGCAGAAGTCAGGGAACCTCCTACAATGAGCAGTTCTTC
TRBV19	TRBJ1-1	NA	CASSLGQVNTEAFF	TGTGCCAGTAGTTTGGGACAAGTGAACACTGAAGCTTTCTTT
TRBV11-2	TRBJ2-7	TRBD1	CASSRTGGDSYEQYF	TGTGCCAGCAGCCGGACAGGGGGCGACAGCTACGAGCAGTACTTC
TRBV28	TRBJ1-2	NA	CATRVRDGYTF	TGTGCCACCCGGGTCCGGGATGGCTACACCTTC
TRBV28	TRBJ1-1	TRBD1	CASSPYDRAGEAFF	TGTGCCAGCAGTCCTTATGACAGGGCGGGTGAAGCTTTCTTT
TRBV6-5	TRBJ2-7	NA	CASSYSGSYEQYF	TGTGCCAGCAGTTACTCTGGGAGCTACGAGCAGTACTTC
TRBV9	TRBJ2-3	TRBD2	CASSVASGSITDTQYF	TGTGCCAGCAGCGTAGCTAGCGGGAGTATTACAGATACGCAGTATTTT
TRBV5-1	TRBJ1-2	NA	CASSPGGRGPPGYTF	TGCGCCAGCAGCCCTGGAGGCAGGGGTCCTCCCGGCTACACCTTC
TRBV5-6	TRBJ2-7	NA	CASSQRTVTYEQYF	TGTGCCAGCAGCCAAAGGACAGTGACCTACGAGCAGTACTTC
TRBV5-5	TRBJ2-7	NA	CASSLVAVYTYEQYF	TGTGCCAGCAGCTTGGTAGCGGTTTATACCTACGAGCAGTACTTC
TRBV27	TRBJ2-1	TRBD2	CASSLPGLAGPYNEQFF	TGTGCCAGCAGTTTACCGGGACTAGCGGGACCCTACAATGAGCAGTTCTTC
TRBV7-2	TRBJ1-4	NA	CAAGRSNEKLFF	TGTGCCGCGGGGAGGTCTAATGAAAAACTGTTTTTT
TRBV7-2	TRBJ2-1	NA	CASSLQRSSYNEQFF	TGTGCCAGCAGCTTACAACGGAGCTCCTACAATGAGCAGTTCTTC
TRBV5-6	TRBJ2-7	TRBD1	CASSVDRDPYEQYF	TGTGCCAGCAGCGTGGACAGGGACCCCTACGAGCAGTACTTC
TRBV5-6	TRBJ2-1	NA	CASSLGSYNEQFF	TGTGCCAGCAGCTTGGGTAGTTACAATGAGCAGTTCTTC
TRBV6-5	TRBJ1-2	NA	CASSSPIYGYTF	TGTGCCAGCAGTTCACCTATCTATGGCTACACCTTC
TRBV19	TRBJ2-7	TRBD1	CASRLITGTGGESEQYF	TGTGCCAGTAGACTTATCACGGGGACAGGGGGGGAGTCCGAGCAGTACTTC
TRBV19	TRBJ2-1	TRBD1	CASSIAGTDNEQFF	TGTGCCAGTAGTATAGCAGGGACAGACAATGAGCAGTTCTTC
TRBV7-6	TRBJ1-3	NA	CASSLKHPSSGNTIYF	TGTGCCAGCAGCTTAAAACACCCGTCCTCTGGAAACACCATATATTTT
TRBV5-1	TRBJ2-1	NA	CASSREYEQFF	TGCGCCAGCAGCCGCGAATACGAGCAGTTCTTC
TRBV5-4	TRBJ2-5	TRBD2	CASSLATSGRVMKTQYF	TGTGCCAGCAGCTTGGCTACTAGCGGGAGGGTTATGAAGACCCAGTACTTC
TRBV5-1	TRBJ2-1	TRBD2	CASSLAGGQINEQFF	TGCGCCAGCAGCTTAGCGGGAGGGCAAATCAATGAGCAGTTCTTC
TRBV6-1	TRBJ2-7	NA	CASSEVGTRSYEQYF	TGTGCCAGCAGTGAAGTGGGGACAAGAAGCTACGAGCAGTACTTC
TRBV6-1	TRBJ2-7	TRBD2	CASSEYREGSYEQYF	TGTGCCAGCAGTGAATACCGGGAGGGCTCCTACGAGCAGTACTTC
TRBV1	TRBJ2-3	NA	CTSSQGTGEDTQYF	TGCACCAGCAGCCAAGGTACTGGAGAAGATACGCAGTATTTT
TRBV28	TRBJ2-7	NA	CASTTRQRFSYEQYF	TGTGCCAGCACCACCCGACAGCGCTTCTCCTACGAGCAGTACTTC
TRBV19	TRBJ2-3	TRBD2	CASSPGLAGGLNTQYF	TGTGCCAGTAGCCCCGGACTAGCGGGAGGGTTGAATACGCAGTATTTT
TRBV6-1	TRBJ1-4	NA	CASKPGPEKLFF	TGTGCCAGCAAGCCGGGTCCCGAAAAACTGTTTTTT
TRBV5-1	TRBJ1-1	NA	CASSPGSGRVNTEAFF	TGCGCCAGCAGCCCGGGCTCAGGCAGGGTGAACACTGAAGCTTTCTTT
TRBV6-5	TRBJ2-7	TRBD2	CASSYSSGSLDEQYF	TGTGCCAGCAGTTACTCCAGCGGGAGTCTTGACGAGCAGTACTTC
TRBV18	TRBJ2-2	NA	CASSPQIQGRGGELFF	TGTGCCAGCTCACCCCAGATTCAGGGGCGAGGCGGGGAGCTGTTTTTT
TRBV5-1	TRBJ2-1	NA	CASSLDVRVAYNEQFF	TGCGCCAGCAGCTTGGATGTCCGCGTGGCCTACAATGAGCAGTTCTTC
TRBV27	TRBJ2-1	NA	CASSFGAGRHGEQFF	TGTGCCAGCAGTTTCGGCGCGGGACGTCACGGTGAGCAGTTCTTC
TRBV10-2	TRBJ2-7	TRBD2	CASSKQREVSYEQYF	TGCGCCAGCAGTAAGCAGCGGGAGGTCTCCTACGAGCAGTACTTC
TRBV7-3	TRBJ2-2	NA	CASSQRGAGAGELFF	TGTGCCAGCAGCCAGAGAGGGGCAGGGGCCGGGGAGCTGTTTTTT
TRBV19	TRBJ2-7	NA	CASSVQGTYEQYF	TGTGCCAGTAGTGTACAGGGAACCTACGAGCAGTACTTC
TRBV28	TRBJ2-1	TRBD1	CAIYPSPGQGHNEQFF	TGTGCCATTTACCCTTCTCCGGGACAGGGCCACAATGAGCAGTTCTTC
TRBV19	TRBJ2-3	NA	CASTRGSGHYISTDTQYF	TGTGCCAGTACCCGGGGGAGCGGACACTACATAAGCACAGATACGCAGTATTTT
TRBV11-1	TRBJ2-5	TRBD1	CASRETGGEETQYF	TGTGCCAGCAGGGAAACAGGGGGCGAAGAGACCCAGTACTTC
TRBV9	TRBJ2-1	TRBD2	CASSPGTSARSEQFF	TGTGCCAGCAGCCCCGGGACTAGCGCCCGAAGTGAGCAGTTCTTC
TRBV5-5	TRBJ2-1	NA	CASSLVPVNEQFF	TGTGCCAGCAGCTTGGTCCCGGTGAATGAGCAGTTCTTC
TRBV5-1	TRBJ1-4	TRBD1	CASSSDRGREKLFF	TGCGCCAGCAGCTCGGACAGGGGGCGAGAAAAACTGTTTTTT
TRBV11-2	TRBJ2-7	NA	CASSPSDSYEQYF	TGTGCCAGCAGCCCCTCGGACAGCTACGAGCAGTACTTC
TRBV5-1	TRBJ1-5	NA	CASSLEGGGRSNQPQHF	TGCGCCAGCAGCTTAGAGGGAGGGGGAAGGAGCAATCAGCCCCAGCATTTT
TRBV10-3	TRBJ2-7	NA	CAISESERSQDEQYF	TGTGCCATCAGTGAGTCCGAGAGAAGTCAGGACGAGCAGTACTTC
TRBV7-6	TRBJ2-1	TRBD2	CASSSRGSGRIYNEQFF	TGTGCCAGCAGCTCCCGTGGTAGCGGGAGGATCTACAATGAGCAGTTCTTC